The entry below describes one T cell receptor beta chain. There is no known antigen for this receptor. One base away there is no much larger clone; base qualities are not given. The data were obtained in a study of CD8+CD57+ T cells in acquired aplastic anemia (dated by TCRdb to the late 2010s). With respect to the entire study: On average, sorted CD4+ and CD8+ cells yielded 2.5 to 3.5 ug of extracted DNA, with a range of about 0.17 to 27.4 ug. A CD8+CD57+ expansion meant a frequency higher than the mean frequency seen in healthy subjects. The research as a whole found: Between patients and healthy controls, no significant difference in CD8+ Simpson's diversity was found (P=0.060). Although twenty-nine CD8+ CDR3 sequences were shared by patients and controls, these sequences appeared highly expressed in patients and within the immunodominant clones of patients.

The patients picked for sequencing were ones in whom flow cytometry had shown an expansion of CD8+CD57+ cells. Every patient had severe acquired aplastic anemia, diagnosed using the International Study of Aplastic Anemia and Agranulocytosis and Camitta criteria. No patient had received any therapy when blood was sampled. In the study, sorted CD4+ and CD8+ blood T cells from patients with severe aplastic anemia and from healthy subjects underwent deep sequencing of TCR repertoires. Patients were enrolled under clinicaltrials.gov protocols 00001620, 01623167, 00001397, 00071045, 00081523 and 00961064 in the USA. Ficoll-Paque density gradient centrifugation was used to isolate peripheral blood mononuclear cells. Before DNA was extracted, CD4+ and CD8+ T cells were sorted using either FACS or magnetic beads. Genomic DNA served as template for TCR beta VDJ combination and CDR3 sequence profiling. TCR repertoire sequencing was run on an Illumina HiSeq 2000. As for the authors' bioinformatics: TRBV/TRBJ rearrangement plots, CDR3 size and DJ length profiles, and Simpson's diversity index were used to evaluate the repertoires. Whichever DNA sequence was most abundant in the deep sequencing data was defined as the immunodominant clone. CDR3 amino acid sequences were screened for sharing across subjects and compared with published repertoires and the VDJdb database. TCRdb's own reprocessing of the public reads used fastp at Q25 and MiXCR and kept productive beta chains. Here each entry gathers all rows of one CDR3 protein and keeps the most common genes and DNA. The V and J calls shown here were made by TCRdb, not taken from the authors' results. This sample comprises 260,000 or so distinct CDR3 sequences, 65% to 90% of them detected only once. Roughly 42% of the sample rests with the top ten.

The V end gives up 2 bases and the J end 12 bases, leaving 17 bases in the junction not matched to a gene. The germline V gene provides CDR1 SGHVS and CDR2 FQNEAQ. The CDR3, cysteine through phenylalanine, is 16 amino acids long. Of all the DNA, just the CDR3 is kept, 48 bases in frame from base 1. Sample: sorted CD4+, CD8+, or CD8+CD57+ T cells (not recorded which) from PBMCs. Here the chain combines TRBV7-8 and TRBJ2-3, with 7 bases in between that match TRBD2. The TCR originated in a human donor with aplastic anemia. The DNA reads TGTGCCAGCAGCTTACCGGGAGGAGCCGATACGCAGTATCAGTATTTT. This translates into CASSLPGGADTQYQYF. The CDR3, completed at both ends by the reference TRBV7-8 and TRBJ2-3 genes, gives the full variable domain GAGVSQSPRYKVAKRGQDVALRCDPISGHVSLFWYQQALGQGPEFLTYFQNEAQLDKSGLPSDRFFAERPEGSVSTLKIQRTQQEDSAVYLCASSLPGGADTQYQYFGPGTRLTVL.